The rows below give T cell receptor beta chains drawn from one sample of a study of T cell responses to AZD1222 COVID-19 vaccine. The table came from immunoSEQ multiplex PCR; TCRdb's copy has only in-frame clones and leaves some out. The table includes under 200,000 clones, around 90% detected once. The starting material was peripheral blood, obtained 28 days after the second AZD1222 dose. The source is an adult who received the AZD1222 COVID-19 vaccine. The CDR3 runs from the conserved cysteine through the conserved F or W. The order of the fields is V gene, J gene, D gene, clone size, CDR3 DNA, CDR3 protein. D genes are given only for firm matches. Size is stated for part of the rows, as once, few or many counts, or as a class when the clone is expanded.

V gene: TRBV5-1
J gene: TRBJ1-6
D gene: .
clone size: .
CDR3 DNA: TGCGCCAGCAGCTTGGATGGGCGGAGTAATTCACCCCTCCACTTT
CDR3 protein: CASSLDGRSNSPLHF

V gene: TRBV6-1
J gene: TRBJ2-1
D gene: .
clone size: .
CDR3 DNA: TGTGCCAGCAGCGAAAGGGTGCAGGGGTCCTACAATGAGCAGTTCTTC
CDR3 protein: CASSERVQGSYNEQFF

V gene: TRBV15
J gene: TRBJ2-3
D gene: .
clone size: once
CDR3 DNA: TGTGCCACCAGGGGGACAGATACGCAGTATTTT
CDR3 protein: CATRGTDTQYF

V gene: TRBV4-3
J gene: TRBJ1-4
D gene: .
clone size: .
CDR3 DNA: TGCGCCAGCAGCCAAGATCCCCAGAGACGGGAAAAACTGTTTTTT
CDR3 protein: CASSQDPQRREKLFF

V gene: TRBV3-1/TRBV3-2
J gene: TRBJ2-7
D gene: TRBD2
clone size: .
CDR3 DNA: TGTGCCAGCAGCCCCGGGACTAGCGGGAGCGCCTACGAGCAGTACTTC
CDR3 protein: CASSPGTSGSAYEQYF

V gene: TRBV27
J gene: TRBJ2-7
D gene: .
clone size: .
CDR3 DNA: TGTGCCAGCAGTTACGAGCAGTACTTC
CDR3 protein: CASSYEQYF

V gene: TRBV24-1
J gene: TRBJ2-3
D gene: .
clone size: .
CDR3 DNA: TGTGCCACCAGTGATTCCCCTCAAGATACGCAGTATTTT
CDR3 protein: CATSDSPQDTQYF

V gene: TRBV28
J gene: TRBJ2-7
D gene: .
clone size: .
CDR3 DNA: TGTGCCAGCAGTTCCATGTTAGAGTCAGATGACGAGCAGTACTTC
CDR3 protein: CASSSMLESDDEQYF

V gene: TRBV7-2
J gene: TRBJ1-6
D gene: TRBD1
clone size: .
CDR3 DNA: TGTGCCAGCAGCCCACAGGGGGCTTCCTATAATTCACCCCTCCACTTT
CDR3 protein: CASSPQGASYNSPLHF

V gene: TRBV27
J gene: TRBJ1-2
D gene: .
clone size: once
CDR3 DNA: TGTGCCACCGACCCCCTCACATATGGGCAGGGCGAGGATGGCTACACCTTC
CDR3 protein: CATDPLTYGQGEDGYTF

V gene: TRBV7-2
J gene: TRBJ2-5
D gene: TRBD2
clone size: .
CDR3 DNA: TGTGCCAGCAGCTTAGCTCGGGGATTAGCGGGAGGTGGAGGGAAGACCCAGTACTTC
CDR3 protein: CASSLARGLAGGGGKTQYF

V gene: TRBV11-3
J gene: TRBJ2-5
D gene: .
clone size: .
CDR3 DNA: TGTGCCAGCAGCTTAGATTGGCGGACTGCACAAGAGACCCAGTACTTC
CDR3 protein: CASSLDWRTAQETQYF

V gene: TRBV6-5
J gene: TRBJ2-2
D gene: .
clone size: .
CDR3 DNA: TGTGCCAGCAGTTACTTACGAGGTTTGGTTCCCGGGGAGCTGTTTTTT
CDR3 protein: CASSYLRGLVPGELFF

V gene: TRBV28
J gene: TRBJ2-2
D gene: TRBD2
clone size: .
CDR3 DNA: TGTGCCAGCCTTCTCGGGGGGGTCACCGGGGAGCTGTTTTTT
CDR3 protein: CASLLGGVTGELFF

V gene: TRBV5-1
J gene: TRBJ2-7
D gene: .
clone size: .
CDR3 DNA: TGCGCCAGCAGCTTGGCCGAGGGCTACGAGCAGTACTTC
CDR3 protein: CASSLAEGYEQYF

V gene: TRBV15
J gene: TRBJ2-7
D gene: .
clone size: .
CDR3 DNA: TGTGCCACCAGCACAAAGTTGGGAGTTGATGGGTACGAGCAGTACTTC
CDR3 protein: CATSTKLGVDGYEQYF

V gene: TRBV20-1
J gene: TRBJ1-2
D gene: .
clone size: .
CDR3 DNA: TGCAGTGCTCTTGACTGGGGGAGCTACACCTTC
CDR3 protein: CSALDWGSYTF

V gene: TRBV5-4
J gene: TRBJ2-1
D gene: TRBD2
clone size: .
CDR3 DNA: TGTGCCAGCAGCTTGGGGGGCGGGAGGGCCTACAATGAGCAGTTCTTC
CDR3 protein: CASSLGGGRAYNEQFF

V gene: TRBV28
J gene: TRBJ2-7
D gene: TRBD1
clone size: .
CDR3 DNA: TGTGCCAGCAGACGTGACAGGGTCTCCTACGAGCAGTACTTC
CDR3 protein: CASRRDRVSYEQYF

V gene: TRBV5-1
J gene: TRBJ2-5
D gene: .
clone size: .
CDR3 DNA: TGCGCCAGCGGGGCGGGACTTCAGTCAGAGACCCAGTACTTC
CDR3 protein: CASGAGLQSETQYF

V gene: TRBV20-1
J gene: TRBJ2-5
D gene: .
clone size: .
CDR3 DNA: TGCAGTGCTAGAGTTGAAGAGACCCAGTACTTC
CDR3 protein: CSARVEETQYF

V gene: TRBV7-9
J gene: TRBJ2-1
D gene: .
clone size: .
CDR3 DNA: TGTGCCAGCAGCTTCCAGAAAGGTTACAATGAGCAGTTCTTC
CDR3 protein: CASSFQKGYNEQFF

V gene: TRBV7-3
J gene: TRBJ2-1
D gene: TRBD2
clone size: few
CDR3 DNA: TGTGCCAGCAGCTTATCGGGGGGCTACAATGAGCAGTTCTTC
CDR3 protein: CASSLSGGYNEQFF

V gene: TRBV28
J gene: TRBJ1-4
D gene: TRBD1
clone size: .
CDR3 DNA: TGTGCCAGCAGCCGGTCGCGGGACAGACCTTCAACTAATGAAAAACTGTTTTTT
CDR3 protein: CASSRSRDRPSTNEKLFF

V gene: TRBV5-6
J gene: TRBJ1-5
D gene: TRBD1
clone size: .
CDR3 DNA: TGTGCCAGCAGCTGGACAGGGACGAGCAATCAGCCCCAGCATTTT
CDR3 protein: CASSWTGTSNQPQHF

V gene: TRBV11-2
J gene: TRBJ2-3
D gene: .
clone size: .
CDR3 DNA: TGTGCCAGCAGCCGATCCGATACGCAGTATTTT
CDR3 protein: CASSRSDTQYF

V gene: TRBV29-1
J gene: TRBJ2-7
D gene: TRBD1
clone size: .
CDR3 DNA: TGCAGCGTGCGGCCTCGGACAGGGGCCTACGAGCAGTACTTC
CDR3 protein: CSVRPRTGAYEQYF

V gene: TRBV27
J gene: TRBJ2-6
D gene: .
clone size: .
CDR3 DNA: TGTGCCAGCAGTCCCTTCCTTACCAACGTCCTGACTTTC
CDR3 protein: CASSPFLTNVLTF

V gene: TRBV7-3
J gene: TRBJ2-2
D gene: .
clone size: once
CDR3 DNA: TGTGCCAGCAGCTTAATCTCCACCGGGGAGCTGTTTTTT
CDR3 protein: CASSLISTGELFF

V gene: TRBV5-4
J gene: TRBJ1-4
D gene: .
clone size: .
CDR3 DNA: TGTGCCAGCAGCTTGGGAAAGGGAACTAATGAAAAACTGTTTTTT
CDR3 protein: CASSLGKGTNEKLFF

V gene: TRBV4-2
J gene: TRBJ2-1
D gene: .
clone size: once
CDR3 DNA: TGTGCCAGCAGCCAAGAACAGGTAGGGAGCTCCTACAATGAGCAGTTCTTC
CDR3 protein: CASSQEQVGSSYNEQFF

V gene: TRBV28
J gene: TRBJ2-7
D gene: .
clone size: .
CDR3 DNA: TGTGCCAGCAGTCCAAGGACCCCCGCCCTGGGGGAGCAGTACTTC
CDR3 protein: CASSPRTPALGEQYF

V gene: TRBV7-6
J gene: TRBJ1-5
D gene: .
clone size: .
CDR3 DNA: TGTGCCAGCAGCCCAAGTCCCGTCGGTGGCAATCAGCCCCAGCATTTT
CDR3 protein: CASSPSPVGGNQPQHF

V gene: TRBV28
J gene: TRBJ2-1
D gene: .
clone size: .
CDR3 DNA: TGTGCCAGCAGGGTCACCGGCGGGAATGAGCAGTTCTTC
CDR3 protein: CASRVTGGNEQFF

V gene: TRBV19
J gene: TRBJ2-3
D gene: TRBD1
clone size: once
CDR3 DNA: TGTGCCAGTTCCACTACAGGGGGCCCCGCCGATACGCAGTATTTT
CDR3 protein: CASSTTGGPADTQYF

V gene: TRBV5-4
J gene: TRBJ2-7
D gene: .
clone size: .
CDR3 DNA: TGTGCCAGCAGCTTGGGCATCGACGAGCAGTACTTC
CDR3 protein: CASSLGIDEQYF

V gene: TRBV7-2
J gene: TRBJ2-1
D gene: TRBD2
clone size: .
CDR3 DNA: TGTGCCAGCAGCCGTAGCGGGAGATACAATGAGCAGTTCTTC
CDR3 protein: CASSRSGRYNEQFF

V gene: TRBV14
J gene: TRBJ2-5
D gene: TRBD2
clone size: .
CDR3 DNA: TGTGCCAGCAGCCGCTCTGGGACTAGCGGGAGAAGGACCCAGTACTTC
CDR3 protein: CASSRSGTSGRRTQYF

V gene: TRBV28
J gene: TRBJ2-7
D gene: .
clone size: .
CDR3 DNA: TGTGCCAGCAGTGGGACCTCGGGGCAGGCCTCCTACGAGCAGTACTTC
CDR3 protein: CASSGTSGQASYEQYF

V gene: TRBV4-1
J gene: TRBJ1-5
D gene: .
clone size: .
CDR3 DNA: TGCGCCAGCAGCCAAGTAATCCAGAGTGGCAATCAGCCCCAGCATTTT
CDR3 protein: CASSQVIQSGNQPQHF

V gene: TRBV10-3
J gene: TRBJ2-2
D gene: .
clone size: .
CDR3 DNA: TGTGCCATCAGTGAGCGGGGCACCGGGGAGCTGTTTTTT
CDR3 protein: CAISERGTGELFF